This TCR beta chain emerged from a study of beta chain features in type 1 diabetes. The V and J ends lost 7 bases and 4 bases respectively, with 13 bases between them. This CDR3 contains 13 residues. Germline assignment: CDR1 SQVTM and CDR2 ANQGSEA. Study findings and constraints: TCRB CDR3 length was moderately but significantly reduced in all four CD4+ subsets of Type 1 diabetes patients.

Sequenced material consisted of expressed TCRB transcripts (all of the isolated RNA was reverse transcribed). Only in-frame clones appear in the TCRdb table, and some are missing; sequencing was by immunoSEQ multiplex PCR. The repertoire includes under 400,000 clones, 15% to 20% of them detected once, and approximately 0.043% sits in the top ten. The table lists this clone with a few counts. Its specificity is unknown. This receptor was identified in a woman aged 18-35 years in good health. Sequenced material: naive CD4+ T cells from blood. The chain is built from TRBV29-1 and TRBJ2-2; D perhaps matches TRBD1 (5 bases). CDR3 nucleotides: TGCAGCGCCGAAGGACAAACCACCGGGGAGCTGTTTTTT. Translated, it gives CSAEGQTTGELFF.